The 7 T cell receptor beta chains listed next were all sequenced from one sample in a study of blood T cells in healthy people across ages (dated by TCRdb to between 2014 and 2017). Libraries were constructed by 5' RACE. Instrument used: Illumina HiSeq 2500. A second PCR of roughly 6 to 12 cycles was performed with a sample-barcoded 5' primer and a J-beta primer mix. The raw public reads went through TCRdb reprocessing: fastp at Q25, MiXCR clone calling, in-frame beta chains kept. Entries are consolidated by CDR3 protein sequence, retaining the most common genes and DNA. The sample table holds over 1.5 million distinct CDR3 sequences, of which 40% to 55% were seen once. The ten largest make up approximately 2.1% of the sample. The sequenced sample consisted of blood. These receptor sequences come from a woman aged 40 to 50 in good health.

This chain connects TRBV18 to TRBJ2-5, with D possibly matching TRBD2 (6 bases). V was trimmed by 8 bases and J by 11 bases, leaving 18 bases between them. The CDR3 runs 12 residues. Germline lookup yields CDR1 KGHSH and CDR2 LQKENI. The CDR3, as DNA: TGTGCCAGCGCAACTGCGGGATATGAGCAGTACTTC. This codes for CASATAGYEQYF.

Written as DNA, the CDR3 is TGTGCCAGCAGCTTAGCTGTTACCTCCTATAATTCACCCCTCCACTTT. This encodes CASSLAVTSYNSPLHF. V is TRBV7-2 and J is TRBJ1-6, with D uncertain. V was shortened by 0 bases and J by 0 bases, with 6 bases between the two germline ends. This CDR3 region has 16 residues. CDR1 is SGHTA and CDR2 is FQGNSA in the germline V gene. The whole variable domain, filled in from reference TRBV7-2 and TRBJ1-6, reads GAGVSQSPSNKVTEKGKDVELRCDPISGHTALYWYRQSLGQGLEFLIYFQGNSAPDKSGLPSDRFSAERTGGSVSTLTIQRTQQEDSAVYLCASSLAVTSYNSPLHFGNGTRLTVT.

This clonotype was counted between two and nine times. The J gene is TRBJ2-1, the V gene TRBV21-1. TRBV21-1 is recorded as a pseudogene. The CDR3 extends over 16 amino acids. The CDR3 nucleotides are TGTGCCAGCAGCAAAGGTACACCTTCCACCTACAATGAGCAGTTCTTC. Protein sequence: CASSKGTPSTYNEQFF.

This clonotype was seen a handful of times. This rearrangement joins TRBV7-8 to TRBJ2-1; TRBD2 is a possible D gene (6 bases). There are 13 residues in the CDR3. Germline loops: CDR1 SGHVS, CDR2 FQNEAQ. Deletions cut 2 bases from V and 7 bases from J, with 9 bases between. CDR3 sequence (DNA): TGTGCCAGCAGCTTATGGGAGGTAAATGAGCAGTTCTTC. Translated: CASSLWEVNEQFF.

CDR3: CASSQDFRGTSETQYF. CDR3 in DNA: TGCGCCAGCAGCCAAGATTTTCGGGGGACCTCGGAGACCCAGTACTTC. The chain carries TRBV4-3 and TRBJ2-5; a weak D match, TRBD2 (6 bases). Trimming pared 0 bases from V and 5 bases from J, leaving 16 bases between. The germline V gene has CDR1 LGHNA and CDR2 YSLEER. The CDR3 extends over 16 amino acids.

The chain combines TRBV7-9 with TRBJ2-7, with 8 nucleotides matching TRBD2. V trimming: 3 bases; J trimming: 1 base; junction bases outside the gene matches: 5. The CDR3 consists of 15 residues. Germline V gene sequence: CDR1 SEHNR, CDR2 FQNEAQ (reference sequence). The CDR3 protein is CASSLEAGESYEQYF. In DNA, the CDR3 is TGTGCCAGCAGCTTGGAAGCGGGGGAATCCTACGAGCAGTACTTC.

V and J are TRBV7-2 and TRBJ2-1; D gene uncertain. V lost 6 bases and J 8 bases, leaving 17 bases between the germline ends. The CDR3 is made up of 14 amino acids. Germline CDR1 and CDR2: SGHTA and FQGNSA. CDR3 in DNA: TGTGCCAGCAGTCCTTGGTCGCAGTACGATGAGCAGTTCTTC. Residues: CASSPWSQYDEQFF.